The 19 T cell receptor beta chains presented below share a single source sample, sequenced in a study of post-analysis software for immune sequencing data. Points from the study as a whole: In patients, TRBV5-6, TRBV5-1 and TRBV20-1 belonged to five TRBV segments found more frequently than in controls.

Prepared TCR beta cDNA libraries contained unique molecular identifiers. TCRdb used MiXCR to reprocess the PCR reads, holding one entry per CDR3 protein. The profile shows approximately 250,000 distinct CDR3 sequences, 36% of them singletons. What these receptors recognize is not known. The specimen sequenced was blood. The receptors were sampled from a girl aged 5 to 17 with multiple sclerosis.

The gene calls are TRBV4-2 and TRBJ2-3; 14 bases map to TRBD2. Germline CDR1 reads LGHNA; CDR2 reads YNFKEQ. Trimming took 4 bases from V and 8 from J; bases not matched to a gene: 8. CDR3 length: 16 residues. This chain's CDR3 is CASSPGTSGRLGTQYF. The CDR3 bases are TGTGCCAGCAGCCCCGGGACTAGCGGGAGATTGGGTACGCAGTATTTT.

J is TRBJ2-1 and V is TRBV19, with D tentatively TRBD2 (6 bases). V lost 10 bases, J lost 9 bases, and 22 bases lay in between. Germline values: CDR1 LNHDA, CDR2 SQIVND (reference sequence). This CDR3 is built from 14 residues. CDR3 coding DNA: TGTGCCACTGGCCCGGGACTGTCCTCCGGTGAGCAGTTCTTC. Translated, it gives CATGPGLSSGEQFF.

This clonotype has a handful of counts. The chain couples TRBV20-1 to TRBJ1-1; tentatively, D is TRBD1 (5 bases). Per germline, CDR1 DFQATT and CDR2 SNEGSKA (reference sequence). Trimming removed 2 bases at V and 4 bases at J, with 14 bases between. The CDR3 spans 14 residues. The CDR3 reads CSARTYRRATEAFF. The DNA of the CDR3 is TGCAGTGCTAGAACCTACAGGCGGGCCACTGAAGCTTTCTTT.

Concerning this clonotype: Just one base apart from a much larger clone, this may be a read error. V and J are TRBV20-1 and TRBJ2-1; D remains unclear. The CDR3 contains 12 residues. The germline V gene encodes CDR1 DFQATT and CDR2 SNEGSKA (reference sequence). This CDR3 reads CSAGDRSAVQFF. Here the CDR3 DNA reads TGCAGTGCTGGAGATCGAAGTGCAGTCCAGTTCTTC.

The chain couples TRBV28 to TRBJ1-2, with 9 bases matching TRBD1. The V and J ends lost 2 bases and 12 bases, in that order; junction bases with no gene match: 4. The CDR3 loop spans 12 amino acids. Germline V lookup: CDR1 MDHEN, CDR2 SYDVKM. CDR3 amino acids: CASSLGQGKHTF. The CDR3 nucleotides read TGTGCCAGCAGTTTAGGACAGGGGAAGCACACCTTC.

This rearrangement joins TRBV28 to TRBJ2-7; TRBD1 matches at 7 bases. This CDR3 is 16 amino acids long. The V segment lost 2 bases and the J segment 0 bases; nucleotides outside the gene matches: 7. The germline V gene encodes CDR1 MDHEN and CDR2 SYDVKM. CDR3 sequence: CASSLRTTGPSYEQYF. The CDR3 bases are TGTGCCAGCAGTTTACGTACGACAGGGCCCTCCTACGAGCAGTACTTC.

This clonotype was recorded only once. A much larger clone lies one base from this, so it may be a read error. The V call is TRBV24-1, the J call TRBJ1-2; D remains unclear. The germline V gene encodes CDR1 KGHDR and CDR2 SFDVKD. The CDR3 sequence is 13 residues long. Between the trimmed V and J ends, which lost 2 bases and 12 bases, there was a span of 15 bases. The CDR3 bases are TGTGCCACCAGTGATTCCCTCCGCTCCGGCGACACCTTC. Protein product: CATSDSLRSGDTF.

This clonotype was seen at least ten times. This chain joins TRBV20-1 and TRBJ2-1, with 8 nucleotides matching TRBD2. Germline CDR1 and CDR2: DFQATT and SNEGSKA (reference sequence). V lost 2 bases to trimming and J lost 8 bases; unmatched junction nucleotides: 14. The CDR3 loop spans 16 amino acids. The CDR3 region has the DNA TGCAGTGCTAGACTCTTCTCCGGGACTAGTTTGCATGAGCAGTTCTTC. Amino acid sequence: CSARLFSGTSLHEQFF.

The sample holds a few counts of this clonotype. This chain links TRBV3-1 with TRBJ2-1, with D perhaps TRBD1 or TRBD2 (5 bases each). The CDR3 has 17 amino acids. Trimming left V 1 base short and J 7 bases short, with 20 bases between. CDR1 is LGHDT, CDR2 YNNKEL, per germline (reference sequence). CDR3 nucleotide sequence: TGTGCCAGCAGCCAAGGTCCGCCGGGGCAGGGTAAGAATGAGCAGTTCTTC. Translation gives CASSQGPPGQGKNEQFF.

The chain carries TRBV10-3 and TRBJ2-1, with TRBD2 matching over 7 bases. The germline V gene has CDR1 ENHRY and CDR2 SYGVKD. V shed 5 bases, J shed 6 bases, and the junction held 13 bases outside the gene matches. This CDR3 comprises 16 residues. The CDR3 here is CAISTTKRDSGNEQFF. DNA for the CDR3: TGTGCCATCAGTACCACTAAGCGGGACTCGGGCAATGAGCAGTTCTTC.

This clonotype was observed a handful of times. A much larger clone lies one base from this, so it may be a read error. The V gene is TRBV7-9, the J gene TRBJ2-3; D is ambiguous. Germline V gene lookup returns CDR1 SEHNR and CDR2 FQNEAQ (reference sequence). The CDR3 loop spans 17 amino acids. The CDR3 DNA sequence: TGTACCAGCAGCCCAACCCTCGTCGGTAGCACAGCAGATACGCAGTATTTT. Its translation: CTSSPTLVGSTADTQYF.

This clonotype was observed at least ten times. One junction end does not reproduce the germline sequence, and a read error may be involved. The CDR3 sequence is CASSQDRINEQFF. The CDR3 region has the DNA TGTGCCAGCAGTCAAGATAGGATCAATGAGCAGTTCTTC. This chain joins TRBV14 and TRBJ2-1; D gene uncertain. This CDR3 is 13 amino acids long. In germline, CDR1 is SGHDN, CDR2 FVKESK. The variable domain in full, with the rest retrieved from reference TRBV14 and TRBJ2-1, is EAGVTQFPSHSVIEKGQTVTLRCDPISGHDNLYWYRRVMGKEIKFLLHFVKESKQDESGMPNNRFLAERTGGTYSTLKVQPAELEDSGVYFCASSQDRINEQFFGPGTRLTVL.

This clonotype was observed a handful of times. With a much larger clone just one base away, this may be a read error. This chain connects TRBV7-9 to TRBJ2-1, with D possibly being TRBD2 (5 bases). The CDR3 is 13 residues long. Germline V gene sequence: CDR1 SEHNR, CDR2 FQNEAQ (reference sequence). The CDR3 spells CAGSSSSRHGQFF. The DNA for the CDR3 is TGTGCCGGCAGCTCCTCTAGCCGTCACGGGCAGTTCTTC. The variable domain in full, with the rest retrieved from reference TRBV7-9 and TRBJ2-1, is DTGVSQNPRHKITKRGQNVTFRCDPISEHNRLYWYRQTLGQGPEFLTYFQNEAQLEKSRLLSDRFSAERPKGSFSTLEIQRTEQGDSAMYLCAGSSSSRHGQFFGPGTRLTVL.

This clonotype occurred many times. V usage is TRBV5-1 and J usage is TRBJ2-3; 8 nucleotides align to TRBD2. Trimming cost V 0 bases and J 0 bases; bases outside gene matches: 6. Germline assignment: CDR1 SGHRS and CDR2 YFSETQ. CDR3 size: 17 residues. CDR3 region: CASSLAVLAESTDTQYF. For the CDR3, the DNA is TGCGCCAGCAGCTTGGCCGTACTAGCGGAGAGCACAGATACGCAGTATTTT.

The chain carries TRBV30 and TRBJ2-1; D ambiguous. V gave up 5 bases and J gave up 0 bases, with 14 bases separating them. CDR1 and CDR2 from the germline V gene are GTSNPN and SVGIG (reference sequence). The CDR3 has 15 residues. CDR3 bases: TGTGCCTGGGCTGACGGGCCCAGCTCCTACAATGAGCAGTTCTTC. Protein sequence: CAWADGPSSYNEQFF.

This chain connects TRBV28 to TRBJ1-4, with TRBD1 matching 7 bases. The V gene end was trimmed by 7 bases and the J gene end by 8 bases; junction bases not matched to a gene: 10. Per germline, CDR1 MDHEN and CDR2 SYDVKM. This CDR3 spans 14 amino acids. The CDR3 DNA follows: TGTGCCAGCATACAGGGGAAATTGGGCGAAAAACTGTTTTTT. This codes for CASIQGKLGEKLFF.

This clonotype occurred many times. The chain has TRBV5-5 and TRBJ1-5; 8 nucleotides agree with TRBD1. The CDR3 extends over 16 amino acids. Unmatched junction bases numbered 7, after V lost 0 bases and J lost 5 bases. CDR1 and CDR2 from the germline V gene are SGHKS and YYEKEE (reference sequence). Here the CDR3 DNA reads TGTGCCAGCAGCTTGGAGGGACAGGAGGCCTATCAGCCCCAGCATTTT. The encoded protein is CASSLEGQEAYQPQHF. Supplemented by reference TRBV5-5 and TRBJ1-5, the full variable domain reads DAGVTQSPTHLIKTRGQQVTLRCSPISGHKSVSWYQQVLGQGPQFIFQYYEKEERGRGNFPDRFSARQFPNYSSELNVNALLLGDSALYLCASSLEGQEAYQPQHFGDGTRLSIL.

Concerning this clonotype: The junction shows a germline mismatch at one end, possibly a read error. CDR3 sequence (DNA): TGTGCCAGCAGTCCTCGGGGGGGCCTCGGAAATGAGCGGTTCTTC. Its protein product is CASSPRGGLGNERFF. The V gene is TRBV12-3 or TRBV12-4, the J gene TRBJ2-1; 8 nucleotides line up with TRBD2. This CDR3 has 15 amino acids.

The V gene is TRBV20-1, the J gene TRBJ2-7, with 7 bases that match TRBD2. Germline CDR1 and CDR2: DFQATT and SNEGSKA (reference sequence). V gave up 0 bases and J gave up 3 bases; unmatched junction bases: 5. This CDR3 contains 14 residues. The CDR3 reads CSAREGEGIYEQYF. As DNA, the CDR3 is TGCAGTGCTAGAGAAGGGGAGGGTATCTACGAGCAGTACTTC.